The 21 T cell receptor beta chains listed next were all sequenced from one sample in a study of blood T cell repertoires in COVID-19. Sequencing was performed with immunoSEQ multiplex PCR; in TCRdb, only in-frame clones are kept and a portion is missing. Of under 200,000 clones detected, about four fifths appear once; the ten largest clones hold about 7%. The sequencing input was peripheral blood. The receptor source for this set is a man in his 70s with active or convalescent COVID-19.

The rearrangement links TRBV5-1 to TRBJ1-1, with a tentative D call TRBD1 (6 bases). CDR3 size: 14 residues. V was trimmed by 0 bases and J by 8 bases, leaving 14 bases between them. Germline loops: CDR1 SGHRS, CDR2 YFSETQ. The CDR3 loop reads CASSLGTGSREAFF. The CDR3 DNA follows: TGCGCCAGCAGCTTGGGAACAGGGTCGCGGGAAGCTTTCTTT.

The chain joins TRBV29-1 to TRBJ2-3, with D possibly TRBD1 on 5 matching bases. The V and J ends lost 1 base and 5 bases respectively, with 10 bases between them. The CDR3 runs 13 residues. Germline loops: CDR1 SQVTM, CDR2 ANQGSEA. The CDR3 loop reads CSVEVPGKDTQYF. The CDR3, as DNA: TGCAGCGTTGAAGTTCCAGGGAAAGATACGCAGTATTTT.

This chain uses TRBV10-3 with TRBJ2-7; 8 nucleotides match TRBD1. Germline-derived CDR1 and CDR2 are ENHRY and SYGVKD. The CDR3 contains 15 residues. The J segment lost 0 bases and the V segment lost 2 bases, leaving 3 bases of the junction unmatched. The CDR3 DNA follows: TGTGCCATCAGTGAGAGGACAGGGAGCTCCTACGAGCAGTACTTC. Encoded protein: CAISERTGSSYEQYF.

The rearrangement links TRBV7-8 to TRBJ2-3, with D possibly TRBD2 on 6 matching bases. V was cut by 1 base and J by 10 bases, with 15 bases left in between. This CDR3 has 14 residues. The germline V gene has CDR1 SGHVS and CDR2 FQNEAQ. The CDR3: CASSLVAASDSQYF. The CDR3 bases are TGTGCCAGCAGCTTAGTTGCGGCTAGCGACTCGCAGTATTTT.

The chain links TRBV13 to TRBJ2-3; 12 bases fit TRBD2. The CDR3 loop spans 17 amino acids. The V segment lost 7 bases and the J segment 5 bases; nucleotides outside the gene matches: 13. Germline assignment: CDR1 PRHDT and CDR2 FYEKMQ (reference sequence). CDR3 DNA sequence: TGTGCCAGCAACTGGGGACTAGCGGGCCGGGACGTAGATACGCAGTATTTT. It specifies CASNWGLAGRDVDTQYF.

V is TRBV7-8 and J is TRBJ1-1, with TRBD1 as a possible D gene (6 bases). Trimming pared 2 bases from V and 1 base from J, leaving 11 bases between. Germline lookup yields CDR1 SGHVS and CDR2 FQNEAQ. CDR3 length equals 15 residues. The CDR3 spells CASSLRGAGNTEAFF. The CDR3 DNA follows: TGTGCCAGCAGCTTACGGGGGGCCGGGAACACTGAAGCTTTCTTT. Filled out from reference TRBV7-8 and TRBJ1-1, the complete variable domain reads GAGVSQSPRYKVAKRGQDVALRCDPISGHVSLFWYQQALGQGPEFLTYFQNEAQLDKSGLPSDRFFAERPEGSVSTLKIQRTQQEDSAVYLCASSLRGAGNTEAFFGQGTRLTVV.

This rearrangement joins TRBV6-1 to TRBJ2-1; perhaps TRBD2 as D (6 bases). Trimming removed 3 bases from V and 9 bases from J, with 18 bases in between. This CDR3 is built from 15 residues. Germline CDR1 reads MNHNS; CDR2 reads SASEGT. The CDR3 nucleotides read TGTGCCAGCAGTGAGGCCAGAGGAGGGGATGGTGAGCAGTTCTTC. Protein: CASSEARGGDGEQFF.

The chain joins TRBV5-1 to TRBJ2-3; the D gene is possibly TRBD2 (7 bases). The ends were cut back, 1 base at V and 1 base at J, with 13 bases in the middle. CDR3 length: 16 residues. CDR1 and CDR2 (germline): SGHRS, YFSETQ. DNA of the CDR3: TGCGCCAGCAGCTTGACGGGGGGCATACGCACAGATACGCAGTATTTT. Protein sequence: CASSLTGGIRTDTQYF.

In this sample, this clone turned up a few times. V and J are TRBV5-1 and TRBJ1-2, with D perhaps matching TRBD1 (5 bases). With 1 base removed from V and 4 bases from J, the gap between germline ends came to 20 bases. Per the germline V gene, CDR1 is SGHRS and CDR2 is YFSETQ. This CDR3 region has 17 residues. This chain's CDR3 is CASSLNQPRKGLYGYTF. CDR3 sequence (DNA): TGCGCCAGCAGCTTGAACCAGCCCCGGAAGGGGCTCTATGGCTACACCTTC.

This chain links TRBV7-3 with TRBJ2-5; tentatively, D is TRBD1 (6 bases). Trimming removed 5 bases at V and 2 bases at J, with 9 bases between. The germline CDR1 and CDR2 sequences are SGHTA and FQGTGA. The CDR3 is made up of 13 amino acids. For the CDR3, the DNA is TGTGCCAGCAGCCGGACAGCACAAGAGACCCAGTACTTC. Translated: CASSRTAQETQYF.

CDR3 in amino acids: CASSPNGQGAGTGELFF. In DNA, the CDR3 is TGTGCCAGCAGCCCCAATGGACAGGGGGCCGGCACCGGGGAGCTGTTTTTT. This chain uses TRBV7-2 with TRBJ2-2; 11 nucleotides line up with TRBD1. This CDR3 region has 17 residues. With V trimmed by 5 bases and J by 4 bases, 9 bases remained unmatched. Germline V gives CDR1 SGHTA, CDR2 FQGNSA.

The chain combines TRBV9 with TRBJ1-2; D is possibly TRBD1 (6 bases). V dropped 3 bases and J dropped 5 bases, with 14 bases sitting between them. Germline loops: CDR1 SGDLS, CDR2 YYNGEE. The CDR3 contains 14 residues. CDR3 DNA: TGTGCCAGCAGCGGTTTCGGGACACGGTATGGCTACACCTTC. Translation gives CASSGFGTRYGYTF.

The chain is built from TRBV28 and TRBJ1-2; TRBD1 is a possible D gene (6 bases). Trimming stripped 6 bases from V and 6 bases from J, with 11 bases between. The germline CDR1 and CDR2 sequences are MDHEN and SYDVKM. The CDR3 extends over 12 amino acids. The DNA of the CDR3 is TGTGCCAGCAGGATAGGGGGGGATGGCTACACCTTC. Translating it yields CASRIGGDGYTF.

The chain links TRBV6-5 to TRBJ1-6; 8 positions agree with TRBD1. This CDR3 is built from 16 residues. Germline values: CDR1 MNHEY, CDR2 SVGAGI. Trimming at V came to 2 bases and at J to 9 bases, leaving 9 bases not matched to a gene. The CDR3 loop is CASSYHTDREGSPLHF. The CDR3 nucleotides read TGTGCCAGCAGTTACCACACGGACAGGGAAGGTTCACCCCTCCACTTT.

This clone was seen a single time. Other DNA sequences in this sample translate to the same CDR3. J is TRBJ2-3 and V is TRBV11-3; the D gene is possibly TRBD2 (5 bases). Germline CDR1 and CDR2: SGHNT and YENEEA. V shed 1 base and J shed 0 bases, with 5 bases lying between them. The CDR3 runs to 14 residues. The chain's CDR3 is CASSLGGSTDTQYF. CDR3 in DNA: TGTGCCAGCAGCTTAGGAGGGAGCACAGATACGCAGTATTTT.

The genes are TRBV7-8 and TRBJ1-1, with D tentatively TRBD1 (5 bases). The CDR3 totals 13 residues. Germline assignment: CDR1 SGHVS and CDR2 FQNEAQ. Trimming took 6 bases from V and 3 from J, leaving 11 bases between them. The chain's CDR3 is CASSIQGDTEAFF. The CDR3 DNA reads as TGTGCCAGCAGTATTCAAGGGGACACTGAAGCTTTCTTT.

The J gene is TRBJ1-2, the V gene TRBV18; 10 nucleotides line up with TRBD1. V lost 2 bases and J lost 1; bases outside the gene matches: 4. The CDR3 extends over 16 amino acids. CDR1 KGHSH and CDR2 LQKENI come from the germline V gene. For the CDR3, the DNA is TGTGCCAGCTCACCAGCGGGGACAGGGGATAACTATGGCTACACCTTC. Translated, it gives CASSPAGTGDNYGYTF.

Only a few counts were recorded for this clone. The chain couples TRBV9 to TRBJ2-5; TRBD2 might be the D (5 bases). The V gene's germline CDR1 is SGDLS and CDR2 YYNGEE. Between the trimmed V and J ends, which lost 4 bases and 4 bases, there was a span of 14 bases. This CDR3 is 14 amino acids long. CDR3 bases: TGTGCCAGCAGCCCCGAGGAGGCGCCAGAGACCCAGTACTTC. It yields the protein CASSPEEAPETQYF.

The chain joins TRBV10-3 to TRBJ1-3; 8 nucleotides match TRBD1. Germline CDR1 and CDR2: ENHRY and SYGVKD. There are 19 residues in the CDR3. J gave up 2 bases and V 6 bases, and 18 bases lay outside the gene matches. The DNA of the CDR3 is TGTGCCATCAGGGACATAGTCCGGGACAGGCCCGAACCTGGAAACACCATATATTTT. Protein product: CAIRDIVRDRPEPGNTIYF.

This rearrangement joins TRBV30 to TRBJ1-6; TRBD1 agrees at 8 bases. The V gene end was trimmed by 7 bases and the J gene end by 7 bases; junction bases not matched to a gene: 6. Germline values: CDR1 GTSNPN, CDR2 SVGIG (reference sequence). CDR3 size: 13 residues. CDR3 residues: CASSQGANSPLHF. CDR3 nucleotide sequence: TGTGCCTCATCCCAGGGGGCAAATTCACCCCTCCACTTT.

This clone was observed a few times. The chain couples TRBV5-1 to TRBJ2-2; D call uncertain. The CDR3 is made up of 16 amino acids. Trimming took off 4 bases at V and 1 base at J, with 14 bases between the two ends. Germline V gives CDR1 SGHRS, CDR2 YFSETQ. Here the CDR3 DNA reads TGCGCCAGCAGCCCACTTGCAGGTGGGAACACCGGGGAGCTGTTTTTT. This codes for CASSPLAGGNTGELFF.